This T cell receptor (beta chain) was observed in a study of blood T cell repertoires in COVID-19. In the study overall: Nucleic acid was either cDNA or gDNA, and it came from T cells, B-cell-depleted T cells, or PBMCs.

Per the original methods: Reference gene primer amplification gave estimated nucleated cell counts. Method: immunoSEQ multiplex PCR; TCRdb's copy keeps in-frame clones and lacks some. D and trimming were read from the DNA, whereas the V and J calls and clone size are those reported in that table. Of 100,000 or so clones in the sample, approximately 89% were seen once. V lost 2 bases to trimming and J lost 7 bases, with 11 bases between them. The CDR3 loop spans 14 amino acids. Germline V gene data show CDR1 as MDHEN and CDR2 as SYDVKM. This sequence originates from a man aged 60 to 69 with acute or convalescent COVID-19. J is TRBJ2-2 and V is TRBV28, with TRBD1 as a possible D gene (6 bases). Sequenced sample: peripheral blood. CDR3 sequence: CASSLARRGGELFF. The CDR3 DNA reads as TGTGCCAGCAGTTTAGCCCGCAGGGGCGGGGAGCTGTTTTTT.